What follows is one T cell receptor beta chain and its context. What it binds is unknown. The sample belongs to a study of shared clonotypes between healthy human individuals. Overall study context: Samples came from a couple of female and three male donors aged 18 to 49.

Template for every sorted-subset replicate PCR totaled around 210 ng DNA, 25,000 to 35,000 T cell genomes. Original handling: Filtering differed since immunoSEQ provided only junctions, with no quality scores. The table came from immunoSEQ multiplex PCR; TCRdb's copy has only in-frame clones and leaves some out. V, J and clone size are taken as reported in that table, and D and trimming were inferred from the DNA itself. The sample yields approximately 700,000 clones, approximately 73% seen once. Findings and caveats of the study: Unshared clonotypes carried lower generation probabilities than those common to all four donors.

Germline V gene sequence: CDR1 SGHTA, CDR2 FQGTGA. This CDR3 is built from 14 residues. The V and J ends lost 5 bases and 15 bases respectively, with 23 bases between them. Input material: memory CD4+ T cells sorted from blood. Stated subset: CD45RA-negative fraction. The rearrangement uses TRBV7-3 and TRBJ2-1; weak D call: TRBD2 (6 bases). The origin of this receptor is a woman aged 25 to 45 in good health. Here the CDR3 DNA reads TGTGCCAGCAGCCGTATGGATGGACTATCACCGGTGTTCTTC. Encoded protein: CASSRMDGLSPVFF.